The source of this TCR beta chain is a study of blood T cell repertoires in COVID-19. CDR1 and CDR2 (germline): SGHDN, FVKESK. The ends lost 4 bases at V and 4 bases at J; junction bases unmatched: 9. The CDR3 has 15 amino acids. Data came from immunoSEQ multiplex PCR; TCRdb stores just in-frame clones and leaves some out. The repertoire holds some 150,000 clones, with over 65% as singletons. The V gene is TRBV14, the J gene TRBJ2-7; 8 nucleotides agree with TRBD1. The TCR originated in a man at least 80 years old with acute or convalescent COVID-19. Source material: peripheral blood. CDR3 sequence reads: CASSLGRDRLYEQYF. The CDR3 nucleotides read TGTGCCAGCAGCCTCGGCCGGGACAGGCTTTACGAGCAGTACTTC.